This paragraph covers one T cell receptor (beta chain) sequence. These data are taken from a study of immune evolution from preneoplasia to lung adenocarcinoma. The V and J ends lost 2 bases and 5 bases, in that order; junction bases with no gene match: 2. The length of the CDR3 is 14 residues. Germline CDR1 and CDR2: GTSNPN and SVGIG (reference sequence). The table came from immunoSEQ multiplex PCR; TCRdb's copy has only in-frame clones and leaves some out. The data contain around 4,900 clones, around 80% of them singletons. V usage is TRBV30 and J usage is TRBJ1-4, with 10 bases fitting TRBD1. The sample consisted of FFPE adjacent normal lung tissue. The clonotype was recovered from an older donor with lung adenocarcinoma. CDR3 protein: CAWSRQGANEKLFF. For the CDR3, the DNA is TGTGCCTGGAGTCGACAGGGGGCGAATGAAAAACTGTTTTTT.